The 8 T cell receptor beta chains reported below all come from one sample, sequenced in a study of cytomegalovirus exposure and HLA in healthy donors. The PCR used 60 Vbeta and 13 Jbeta primers. The data were produced by immunoSEQ multiplex PCR, yet TCRdb's version contains in-frame clones alone and is incomplete. Of 150,000 or so clones listed, approximately 70% are singletons. The sample comprised PBMCs. Receptor source: a human donor in good health.

CDR3 loop: CASSKQGEDYGYTF. The CDR3 nucleotides are TGTGCCAGTAGTAAGCAGGGGGAGGACTATGGCTACACCTTC. The chain is built from TRBV19 and TRBJ1-2; TRBD1 matches 7 bases. The CDR3 is 14 residues long. From germline, CDR1 is LNHDA and CDR2 SQIVND (reference sequence). V lost 4 bases and J lost 3; bases outside the gene matches: 5.

The chain couples TRBV11-2 to TRBJ2-7; 8 nucleotides agree with TRBD1. Germline CDR1 is SGHAT and CDR2 is FQNNGV. V lost 1 base and J lost 4; bases outside the gene matches: 9. The CDR3 loop spans 16 amino acids. This CDR3 is CASSLVGQGNGYEQYF. In nucleotides, the CDR3 is TGTGCCAGCAGCTTAGTTGGACAGGGTAATGGATACGAGCAGTACTTC.

The V call is TRBV2, the J call TRBJ2-7; 7 positions match TRBD1. Germline lookup yields CDR1 SNHLY and CDR2 FYNNEI. This CDR3 has 13 residues. The ends lost 5 bases at V and 4 bases at J; junction bases unmatched: 5. CDR3 loop: CASSPGQPYEQYF. In DNA form, the CDR3 reads TGTGCCAGCAGTCCGGGACAGCCTTACGAGCAGTACTTC.

This sequence joins TRBV5-1 and TRBJ1-1, with no clear D. The CDR3 totals 13 residues. The germline V and J ends were trimmed by 7 bases and 0 bases, with 10 bases remaining between them. The V gene's germline CDR1 is SGHRS and CDR2 YFSETQ. The CDR3 reads CASQTELNTEAFF. CDR3 sequence (DNA): TGCGCCAGCCAGACTGAATTGAACACTGAAGCTTTCTTT.

In its sample, this clone was seen a few times. The chain employs TRBV7-9 and TRBJ1-6; 7 nucleotides align to TRBD1. CDR1 SEHNR and CDR2 FQNEAQ come from the germline V gene (reference sequence). The CDR3 has 14 residues. After removal of 2 bases from V and 7 bases from J, the junction contained 2 bases not matched to a gene. This chain's CDR3 is CASSLNRGNSPLHF. The DNA for the CDR3 is TGTGCCAGCAGCTTAAACAGGGGCAATTCACCCCTCCACTTT. The full variable domain, its missing parts supplied by reference TRBV7-9 and TRBJ1-6, is DTGVSQNPRHKITKRGQNVTFRCDPISEHNRLYWYRQTLGQGPEFLTYFQNEAQLEKSRLLSDRFSAERPKGSFSTLEIQRTEQGDSAMYLCASSLNRGNSPLHFGNGTRLTVT.

The rearrangement joins TRBV5-1 to TRBJ1-2, with D tentatively TRBD1 (6 bases). The germline V gene encodes CDR1 SGHRS and CDR2 YFSETQ. The V end was cut by 4 bases, the J end by 3 bases, with 16 bases between. CDR3 size: 15 residues. Here the CDR3 DNA reads TGCGCCAGCAGCCGGACGGGGGGCGTAGACTATGGCTACACCTTC. Translated, it gives CASSRTGGVDYGYTF.

This clone has just a few counts. At one end, the junction sequence differs from germline, possibly due to a read error. Different DNA sequences within this sample yield the same CDR3. The chain joins TRBV7-7 to TRBJ2-7; 9 nucleotides align to TRBD1. Per germline, CDR1 SSHAT and CDR2 FNYEAQ (reference sequence). This CDR3 is built from 15 residues. The CDR3 sequence: CASSLGQGPTYEQYF. CDR3 in DNA: TGTGCTAGCAGCCTCGGACAGGGGCCCACCTACGAGCAGTACTTC.

The V gene is TRBV4-1, the J gene TRBJ2-5, with TRBD2 identical over 9 bases. J was trimmed by 7 bases and V by 2 bases; bases with no gene match: 8. The CDR3 length is 15 residues. Germline CDR1 is MGHRA and CDR2 is YSYEKL. The CDR3 region has the DNA TGCGCCAGCAGCCAAATTACGCGGGGGGGCGGGACCCAGTACTTC. It specifies CASSQITRGGGTQYF.